The entry below gives a single T cell receptor beta chain sequence along with its context. Per the germline V gene, CDR1 is SEHNR and CDR2 is FQNEAQ (reference sequence). The V end lost 6 bases, the J end lost 5 bases, and 8 bases lay between the germline ends. The CDR3 extends over 12 amino acids. Original analysis: Reference gene primer amplification gave estimated nucleated cell counts. The table came from immunoSEQ multiplex PCR; TCRdb's copy has only in-frame clones and leaves some out. V, J and clone size derive from that table, while D and trimming were established from the DNA sequence. The sample records 290,000 or so clones, 87% being singletons. The data derive from a study of blood T cell repertoires in COVID-19. Study-level information: Italy, Spain and the United States were the sources of the convalescent and acute COVID-19 samples. T cells, B-cell-depleted T cells, or PBMCs provided the cDNA or gDNA that served as material.

The origin of this receptor is a man in his late teens or twenties with active or convalescent COVID-19. The sequenced material came from peripheral blood. The chain employs TRBV7-9 and TRBJ2-1, with D maybe TRBD1 (6 bases). The CDR3 nucleotides read TGTGCCAGCAGAGGACAGAACAATGAGCAGTTCTTC. It translates to CASRGQNNEQFF.